The 14 T cell receptor beta chains reported below all come from one sample, sequenced in a study of T cell clonality in common variable immunodeficiency. TCRdb's copy holds only in-frame clones and misses some; the assay was immunoSEQ multiplex PCR. Captured here are around 42,000 clones, none seen once; the top ten comprise around 2.8%. The sample taken for sequencing was peripheral blood mononuclear cells. These receptors all stem from a person aged 18 to 69 in good health.

In this sample, this clone turned up a few times. CDR3: CASQRQLGKGYEQYF. Partial CDR3 DNA: TGTGCCAGTCAGCGACAGCTGGGGAAAGGGTACGAG. The rearrangement uses TRBV27 and TRBJ2-7, with D possibly matching TRBD1 (5 bases). Read data end 3 residues before the CDR3 end; the end is taken from the germline J gene. From germline, CDR1 is MNHEY and CDR2 SMNVEV (reference sequence). This CDR3 spans 15 amino acids. The V end lost 9 bases, the J end lost 4 bases, and 22 bases lay between the germline ends.

This clone was recorded many times. The missing CDR3 end, 3 residues past where the read stops, is filled in from the germline J gene. V gene TRBV7-6 combines with J gene TRBJ1-2, with unresolved D. The CDR3 length is 15 residues. Germline CDR1 and CDR2: SGHVS and FNYEAQ. V was pared by 1 base and J by 2 bases, with 11 bases between. Here the CDR3 reads CASSLGAGSNYGYTF. The CDR3 DNA, read in part, is TGTGCCAGCAGCTTAGGGGCCGGCAGCAACTATGGC.

This clone was seen at least ten times. From the germline J gene comes the end of the CDR3, since the read stops 3 residues before it. Other DNA sequences in the same sample also yield this CDR3. J is TRBJ1-3 and V is TRBV19; D call uncertain. CDR1 and CDR2 from the germline V gene are LNHDA and SQIVND (reference sequence). Trimming removed 5 bases from V and 0 bases from J, with 14 bases in between. The CDR3 sequence is 16 residues long. CDR3 sequence: CASSAPIQPSGNTIYF. CDR3 DNA (partial): TGTGCCAGTAGTGCCCCGATACAGCCCTCTGGAAACACC.

Concerning this clone: The sequence runs out 3 residues before the end of the CDR3; the remainder is reconstructed from the germline J gene. The chain has TRBV7-9 and TRBJ2-1; D is unclear. Trimming cost V 3 bases and J 4 bases, with 13 bases left between them. The germline V gene has CDR1 SEHNR and CDR2 FQNEAQ (reference sequence). This CDR3 is 15 amino acids long. The part of the CDR3 DNA that was read is TGTGCCAGCAGCTTGTCAAAGGCGGTTTACAATGAG. Its translation is CASSLSKAVYNE. The complete CDR3 reads CASSLSKAVYNEQFF.

The sample holds a few counts of this clone. The read is 3 residues too short to cover the CDR3 end, so that end is filled in from the germline J gene. The chain joins TRBV5-6 to TRBJ1-1; 7 bases agree with TRBD1. The germline gives CDR1 SGHDT, CDR2 YYEEEE. J was trimmed by 6 bases and V by 4 bases; bases with no gene match: 3. This CDR3 has 12 amino acids. This CDR3 reads CASSAGQSEAFF. The covered CDR3 bases are TGTGCCAGCAGCGCGGGACAGTCTGAA.

This clone came up many times. Sequencing ends 3 residues short of the CDR3 end; the germline J gene provides the rest. The chain employs TRBV6-4 and TRBJ2-2, with 9 bases identical to TRBD2. CDR1 is MRHNA, CDR2 SNTAGT, per germline. Losses at the gene ends were 6 bases for V and 6 bases for J; bases not matched to a gene: 5. The CDR3 has 14 residues. This CDR3 is CASSRGGAAGELFF. Partial CDR3 DNA: TGTGCCAGCAGCCGCGGGGGGGCCGCCGGGGAG.

This clone was recorded at least ten times. The read comes to an end 3 residues before the CDR3 does, leaving the germline J gene to fill in the end. J is TRBJ2-4 and V is TRBV18, with TRBD2 identical over 9 bases. V lost 0 bases and J lost 8; bases outside the gene matches: 8. The CDR3 contains 16 residues. Looked up from germline, CDR1 is KGHSH and CDR2 is LQKENI. The chain's CDR3 is CASSPPVAGARDIQYF. The CDR3 bases that were read are TGTGCCAGCTCACCACCAGTAGCGGGAGCGAGGGACATT. The whole variable domain, remainder taken from reference TRBV18 and TRBJ2-4, is NAGVMQNPRHLVRRRGQEARLRCSPMKGHSHVYWYRQLPEEGLKFMVYLQKENIIDESGMPKERFSAEFPKEGPSILRIQQVVRGDSAAYFCASSPPVAGARDIQYFGAGTRLSVL.

This clone was found many times. The read comes to an end 3 residues before the CDR3 does, leaving the germline J gene to fill in the end. This chain connects TRBV20-1 to TRBJ2-3; D may be TRBD2 (5 bases). This CDR3 has 13 amino acids. Germline CDR1 DFQATT, CDR2 SNEGSKA (reference sequence). Trimming took off 7 bases at V and 0 bases at J, with 11 bases between the two ends. CDR3 sequence: CSVKRRSTDTQYF. The sequenced part of the CDR3 DNA is TGCAGTGTCAAGCGGAGGAGCACAGATACG.

This clone was counted between two and nine times. The CDR3 end lies 3 residues beyond the end of the read and is filled in from the germline J gene. The chain joins TRBV5-1 to TRBJ2-7; 7 bases are a match to TRBD2. CDR1 is SGHRS and CDR2 is YFSETQ in the germline V gene. The ends lost 1 base at V and 2 bases at J; junction bases unmatched: 0. This CDR3 is 13 amino acids long. CDR3 DNA, as far as it was read: TGCGCCAGCAGCTTGAGCGGGGCCTACGAG. Translating it yields CASSLSGAYE. The complete CDR3 protein is CASSLSGAYEQYF.

This clone was found many times. The read falls 3 residues short of the CDR3 end, and the missing part is taken from the germline J gene. The chain has TRBV6-2 or TRBV6-3 and TRBJ1-2; 11 bases fit TRBD1. The germline CDR1 and CDR2 sequences are MNHEY and SVGEGT. The CDR3 consists of 16 residues. CDR3 DNA, as far as it was read: TGTGCCAGCAGTTTCACCGGGACAGGGGGACTAGGGGGC. It is translated as CASSFTGTGGLGG. The whole CDR3 is CASSFTGTGGLGGYTF.

This clone showed up many times. The sequenced fragment ends 3 residues before the CDR3 boundary, so the rest is inferred from the germline J gene. V gene TRBV6-1 combines with J gene TRBJ2-7, with a tentative D call TRBD2 (6 bases). Germline lookup yields CDR1 MNHNS and CDR2 SASEGT. Trimming took 0 bases from V and 2 from J, leaving 11 bases between them. The CDR3 loop spans 15 amino acids. The CDR3 sequence: CASSEAHRGTYEQYF. The CDR3 DNA, read in part, is TGTGCCAGCAGTGAAGCGCATCGCGGGACCTACGAG.

This clone showed up many times. The CDR3 protein is CAIRGDSTTNEKLFF. The sequenced part of the CDR3 DNA is TGTGCCATCAGGGGCGACAGTACAACTAATGAAAAA. The V and J genes are TRBV10-3 and TRBJ1-4; perhaps TRBD1 as D (5 bases). The sequenced fragment ends 3 residues before the CDR3 boundary, so the rest is inferred from the germline J gene. Germline CDR1 ENHRY, CDR2 SYGVKD. The CDR3 is 15 amino acids. V gave up 6 bases and J gave up 0 bases, with 11 bases separating them.

This clone was seen repeatedly, ten times or more. The CDR3 end is not reached by the read, which stops 3 residues before it; the germline J gene fills it in. The rearrangement uses TRBV19 and TRBJ2-7; TRBD2 aligns across 8 bases. The CDR3 has 16 residues. Germline V lookup: CDR1 LNHDA, CDR2 SQIVND (reference sequence). Unmatched junction bases numbered 7, after V lost 2 bases and J lost 1 base. This chain's CDR3 is CASSIRSGTPSYEQYF. The DNA read from the CDR3 is TGTGCCAGTAGTATACGTAGCGGGACTCCGTCCTACGAG.

Judged by abundance, this clone is medium-sized. The read falls 3 residues short of the CDR3 end, and the missing part is taken from the germline J gene. This chain connects TRBV6-1 to TRBJ2-3; TRBD2 agrees at 7 bases. V dropped 1 base and J dropped 2; count of bases not matched to a gene: 0. Germline lookup yields CDR1 MNHNS and CDR2 SASEGT. The CDR3 contains 14 residues. Incomplete CDR3 DNA: TGTGCCAGCAGTGAAGGACTAGCCACAGATACG. This codes for CASSEGLATDT. The full CDR3 sequence reads CASSEGLATDTQYF.